The next 29 T cell receptor beta chains were all read from a single sample in a study of identical twins' blood T cells. MiXCR, applied by TCRdb to the 5' RACE reads, yields one record per CDR3 protein. The data show 350,000 to 450,000 distinct CDR3 sequences, under 30% seen once. The specimen was PBMCs. The receptor source for this set is a woman aged 18-49 years in good health.

This chain uses TRBV28 with TRBJ2-5; D unclear. CDR1 MDHEN and CDR2 SYDVKM come from the germline V gene. V was pared by 7 bases and J by 2 bases, with 5 bases between. The CDR3 is 11 residues long. The CDR3 region is CASTTQETQYF. Written as DNA, the CDR3 is TGTGCCAGCACCACTCAAGAGACCCAGTACTTC.

V and J are TRBV20-1 and TRBJ2-3, with a tentative D call TRBD2 (5 bases). Deletions cut 2 bases from V and 2 bases from J, with 14 bases between. From germline, CDR1 is DFQATT and CDR2 SNEGSKA (reference sequence). This CDR3 has 15 residues. This CDR3 reads CSARYTRFYTDTQYF. CDR3 coding DNA: TGCAGTGCTAGATATACTAGATTCTACACAGATACGCAGTATTTT.

A few counts support this clonotype. CDR3 residues: CASSLGVRSPLHF. Written as DNA, the CDR3 is TGTGCCAGCAGCTTAGGGGTAAGGTCACCCCTCCACTTT. This sequence joins TRBV11-2 and TRBJ1-6; D is ambiguous. The V gene lost 1 base and the J gene lost 10 bases, with 8 bases spanning the gap. Germline lookup yields CDR1 SGHAT and CDR2 FQNNGV. This CDR3 is 13 amino acids long.

In its sample, this clonotype was seen a few times. The genes are TRBV5-6 and TRBJ2-3; 8 nucleotides agree with TRBD2. The germline V gene encodes CDR1 SGHDT and CDR2 YYEEEE. The V segment lost 3 bases and the J segment 4 bases; nucleotides outside the gene matches: 7. This CDR3 comprises 15 residues. In DNA form, the CDR3 reads TGTGCCAGCAGCTCGAGCGGGAGAGGAGCAGATACGCAGTATTTT. It yields the protein CASSSSGRGADTQYF.

CDR3 residues: CASQTGRQPQHF. DNA for the CDR3: TGTGCCAGTCAGACAGGGCGTCAGCCCCAGCATTTT. This chain uses TRBV19 with TRBJ1-5; TRBD1 agrees at 7 bases. V was pared by 8 bases and J by 6 bases, with 4 bases of the junction left unmatched. Per the germline V gene, CDR1 is LNHDA and CDR2 is SQIVND (reference sequence). This CDR3 comprises 12 residues.

This clonotype has only a few counts. The chain employs TRBV5-6 and TRBJ1-4; D remains unclear. Germline CDR1 and CDR2: SGHDT and YYEEEE. The V and J ends lost 4 bases and 0 bases respectively, with 13 bases between them. The CDR3 runs to 16 residues. CDR3 DNA: TGTGCCAGCAGCCCCCGCGTGGGAGCAACTAATGAAAAACTGTTTTTT. It codes for CASSPRVGATNEKLFF.

Ten or more counts support this clonotype. One end of the junction does not line up with germline, which may come from a read error. The chain joins TRBV5-1 to TRBJ1-3; D is uncertain. CDR3 size: 14 residues. Germline CDR1 and CDR2: SGHRS and YFSETQ. The CDR3 loop reads CASSLAGYGNTIYF. The CDR3 DNA sequence: TGCGCGAGCAGCTTGGCCGGGTACGGAAACACCATATATTTT.

The table lists this clonotype with a few counts. The genes are TRBV29-1 and TRBJ2-1; unclear D gene. V shed 0 bases and J shed 0 bases, with 15 bases lying between them. Germline CDR1 is SQVTM and CDR2 is ANQGSEA. The CDR3 sequence is 17 residues long. The CDR3 DNA follows: TGCAGCGTTGAAGAGTTAGGCGGTTGGGGCTCCTACAATGAGCAGTTCTTC. The encoded protein is CSVEELGGWGSYNEQFF.

This clonotype was recorded many times. The chain's CDR3 is CASSIGSGYMNTEAFF. Written as DNA, the CDR3 is TGTGCCAGTAGTATAGGGTCCGGATACATGAACACTGAAGCTTTCTTT. V gene TRBV19 combines with J gene TRBJ1-1, with D uncertain. The CDR3 spans 16 residues. Germline values: CDR1 LNHDA, CDR2 SQIVND (reference sequence). Deletions cut 1 base from V and 0 bases from J, with 12 bases between.

This chain uses TRBV2 with TRBJ1-1, with D perhaps TRBD1 (5 bases). Germline-derived CDR1 and CDR2 are SNHLY and FYNNEI. The CDR3 sequence is 17 residues long. Trimming took off 8 bases at V and 6 bases at J, with 28 bases between the two ends. CDR3 protein: CASGKAGQSRVTAEAFF. CDR3 sequence (DNA): TGTGCCAGCGGGAAAGCGGGGCAGTCAAGGGTTACCGCTGAAGCTTTCTTT.

The sample holds many counts of this clonotype. This chain connects TRBV14 to TRBJ2-5, with a tentative D call TRBD2 (5 bases). The germline V gene encodes CDR1 SGHDN and CDR2 FVKESK. V dropped 0 bases and J dropped 5 bases, with 10 bases sitting between them. The CDR3 consists of 14 residues. The CDR3, as DNA: TGTGCCAGCAGCCAAGAGGCGGGTTGGGAGACCCAGTACTTC. Protein: CASSQEAGWETQYF.

The chain joins TRBV6-5 to TRBJ1-2; D is uncertain. This CDR3 spans 13 amino acids. Looked up from germline, CDR1 is MNHEY and CDR2 is SVGAGI. V was shortened by 9 bases and J by 0 bases, with 11 bases between the two germline ends. The CDR3 region is CASRVETNYGYTF. DNA of the CDR3: TGTGCCAGTAGGGTGGAGACTAACTATGGCTACACCTTC.

This sequence joins TRBV18 and TRBJ2-1, with D hard to call. Germline loops: CDR1 KGHSH, CDR2 LQKENI. Trimming shortened V by 4 bases and J by 9 bases, and 7 bases separated the two germline ends. The CDR3 spans 11 residues. For the CDR3, the DNA is TGTGCCAGCTCACAACAGTTTGAGCAGTTCTTC. Protein product: CASSQQFEQFF.

This clonotype came up many times. J is TRBJ1-3 and V is TRBV29-1, with D uncertain. The germline gives CDR1 SQVTM, CDR2 ANQGSEA. V lost 7 bases and J lost 1, with 11 bases in between. There are 13 residues in the CDR3. The CDR3 sequence is CSATGYSGNTIYF. The CDR3, as DNA: TGCAGCGCAACGGGGTATTCTGGAAACACCATATATTTT.

The V and J genes are TRBV5-1 and TRBJ1-4; a possible D gene is TRBD1 (6 bases). In germline, CDR1 is SGHRS, CDR2 YFSETQ. V was clipped by 1 base and J by 8 bases, with 12 bases between them. The CDR3 totals 14 residues. CDR3 DNA sequence: TGCGCCAGCAGCTTGTCAGGGGAGAACGAAAAACTGTTTTTT. Encoded protein: CASSLSGENEKLFF.

V is TRBV27 and J is TRBJ1-1; 11 positions match TRBD1. The V gene end was trimmed by 0 bases and the J gene end by 1 base; junction bases not matched to a gene: 4. Germline V gene sequence: CDR1 MNHEY, CDR2 SMNVEV (reference sequence). The CDR3 runs 17 residues. CDR3 region: CASSLSRTGGRNTEAFF. The CDR3 DNA sequence: TGTGCCAGCAGTTTATCGCGGACAGGGGGCAGGAACACTGAAGCTTTCTTT.

A few counts support this clonotype. The gene calls are TRBV12-3 or TRBV12-4 and TRBJ1-2; D is undetermined. The ends were cut back, 2 bases at V and 4 bases at J, with 8 bases in the middle. This CDR3 spans 13 amino acids. The CDR3 sequence: CASSLLRIYGYTF. The CDR3 nucleotides are TGTGCCAGCAGTTTATTACGGATCTATGGCTACACCTTC.

This clonotype was detected a few times. V is TRBV10-3 and J is TRBJ2-2; TRBD2 agrees at 13 bases. The CDR3 is 17 amino acids. The V gene end was trimmed by 7 bases and the J gene end by 1 base; junction bases not matched to a gene: 6. The germline CDR1 and CDR2 sequences are ENHRY and SYGVKD. The CDR3 DNA reads as TGTGCCATCACCCGGACTAGCGGGGGATTGAACACCGGGGAGCTGTTTTTT. Its protein product is CAITRTSGGLNTGELFF.

In this sample, this clonotype turned up a few times. The CDR3 reads CASSEYETGDYGYTF. The CDR3 DNA follows: TGTGCCAGCAGCGAATATGAGACAGGAGACTATGGCTACACCTTC. This chain connects TRBV7-9 to TRBJ1-2, with D possibly being TRBD1 (6 bases). The CDR3 is 15 amino acids. Germline values: CDR1 SEHNR, CDR2 FQNEAQ (reference sequence). V was trimmed by 5 bases and J by 3 bases, leaving 16 bases between them.

The gene calls are TRBV18 and TRBJ2-7, with a tentative D call TRBD2 (5 bases). Germline CDR1 KGHSH, CDR2 LQKENI. The V gene lost 3 bases and the J gene lost 2 bases, with 11 bases spanning the gap. The CDR3 covers 14 residues. Written as DNA, the CDR3 is TGTGCCAGCTCACCCTGGACTGCTACCTACGAGCAGTACTTC. Amino acid sequence: CASSPWTATYEQYF.

The rearrangement uses TRBV6-5 and TRBJ2-1; D possibly matches TRBD1 or TRBD2 (5 bases each). The CDR3 loop spans 14 amino acids. The V end lost 4 bases, the J end lost 6 bases, and 13 bases lay between the germline ends. Per the germline V gene, CDR1 is MNHEY and CDR2 is SVGAGI. CDR3 DNA: TGTGCCAGCAGTTTCCGGGACGGTGCCAATGAGCAGTTCTTC. It is translated as CASSFRDGANEQFF.

There are a few counts of this clonotype. The chain uses TRBV5-1 and TRBJ1-1; 8 nucleotides agree with TRBD1. V lost 4 bases and J lost 1; bases outside the gene matches: 6. The CDR3 has 15 amino acids. Per germline, CDR1 SGHRS and CDR2 YFSETQ. The CDR3 here is CASSPSGTGNTEAFF. CDR3 sequence (DNA): TGCGCCAGCAGCCCATCCGGGACAGGGAACACTGAAGCTTTCTTT.

This clonotype has only a few counts. This chain connects TRBV10-3 to TRBJ2-6; D unclear. The V end was cut by 5 bases, the J end by 3 bases, with 11 bases between. The CDR3 loop spans 15 amino acids. Germline V lookup: CDR1 ENHRY, CDR2 SYGVKD. This CDR3 is CAISLAQSGANVLTF. For the CDR3, the DNA is TGTGCCATCAGTCTCGCCCAAAGTGGGGCCAACGTCCTGACTTTC.

The chain uses TRBV12-3 or TRBV12-4 and TRBJ1-5; TRBD1 matches 7 bases. V was pared by 6 bases and J by 4 bases, with 9 bases of the junction left unmatched. This CDR3 is built from 15 residues. The CDR3 is CASRPGPGGNQPQHF. DNA for the CDR3: TGTGCCAGCAGGCCCGGGCCAGGGGGAAATCAGCCCCAGCATTTT.

The rearrangement links TRBV29-1 to TRBJ1-1; D is perhaps TRBD1 (6 bases). The CDR3 runs 13 residues. Looked up from germline, CDR1 is SQVTM and CDR2 is ANQGSEA. V was clipped by 6 bases and J by 2 bases, with 13 bases between them. The CDR3 DNA is TGCAGCGTACGAGGACAGAGAAACACTGAAGCTTTCTTT. Its translation: CSVRGQRNTEAFF.

A remark on this clonotype: A junction boundary mismatches the germline segment, possibly from a read error. The rearrangement links TRBV2 to TRBJ2-2; no reliable D call. The CDR3 totals 14 residues. CDR1 and CDR2 (germline): SNHLY, FYNNEI. The CDR3 region is CVSKTVTNTGELFF. The CDR3 DNA reads as TGTGTCAGCAAAACCGTGACGAACACCGGGGAGCTGTTTTTT.

This chain uses TRBV23-1 with TRBJ2-3, with 8 bases matching TRBD1. TRBV23-1 is reported as an ORF; its role is uncertain. Unmatched junction bases numbered 3, after V lost 0 bases and J lost 4 bases. The CDR3 loop spans 15 amino acids. The CDR3 loop reads CASSQSTGAADTQYF. Written as DNA, the CDR3 is TGCGCCAGCAGTCAATCGACAGGGGCGGCAGATACGCAGTATTTT.

CDR3 coding DNA: TGCAGTGCTAGTGTCGGACAGAACACTGAAGCTTTCTTT. This translates into CSASVGQNTEAFF. The chain has TRBV20-1 and TRBJ1-1, with a tentative D call TRBD1 (5 bases). This CDR3 contains 13 residues. CDR1 is DFQATT and CDR2 is SNEGSKA in the germline V gene (reference sequence). The V and J ends lost 3 bases and 1 base respectively, with 9 bases between them.

This clonotype was counted at least ten times. CDR3 nucleotide sequence: TGCAGAGGGCAGGCGGACACTGAAGCTTTCTTT. Translation gives CRGQADTEAFF. The chain has TRBV29-1 and TRBJ1-1; D is uncertain. The germline V gene encodes CDR1 SQVTM and CDR2 ANQGSEA. The CDR3 sequence is 11 residues long.